The 15 T cell receptor beta chains listed next were all sequenced from one sample in a study of T-cell reconstitution after alpha-beta-depleted transplantation in children. During its preparation, the TCRbeta library received unique molecular identifiers. TCRdb passed the PCR reads through MiXCR, listing each CDR3 protein once. The sample consists of fewer than 550,000 distinct CDR3 sequences, about 10% of them appearing once. The sequences come from PBMCs, collected before TCRalphabeta/CD19-depleted stem cell transplant. These TCRs come from a child aged 2 to 10 with inherited bone marrow failure, due to receive a stem cell transplant.

The V gene is TRBV29-1, the J gene TRBJ2-1; 15 positions match TRBD2. Germline lookup yields CDR1 SQVTM and CDR2 ANQGSEA. This CDR3 spans 17 amino acids. The trim removed 7 bases at V and 4 bases at J, leaving 11 bases unmatched. CDR3 protein: CSGVGLAGGQAYNEQFF. The DNA for the CDR3 is TGCAGCGGCGTAGGACTAGCGGGAGGGCAGGCTTACAATGAGCAGTTCTTC.

This clonotype was detected ten times or more. The rearrangement links TRBV5-6 to TRBJ1-1; D is unclear. This CDR3 region has 12 residues. Germline CDR1 is SGHDT and CDR2 is YYEEEE. Trimming took 1 base from V and 11 from J, leaving 12 bases between them. The CDR3 DNA is TGTGCCAGCAGCTTGTCTGACCGGGCGGCTTTCTTT. This codes for CASSLSDRAAFF.

This clonotype has a handful of counts. The chain uses TRBV29-1 and TRBJ2-1; unclear D gene. The germline V and J ends were trimmed by 4 bases and 4 bases, with 14 bases remaining between them. This CDR3 has 14 amino acids. Germline-derived CDR1 and CDR2 are SQVTM and ANQGSEA. The CDR3 DNA is TGCAGCGTTGCCCCCGACATAGCTTACAATGAGCAGTTCTTC. Its protein is CSVAPDIAYNEQFF.

This clonotype was detected a few times. The J gene is TRBJ1-1, the V gene TRBV18; the match to TRBD1 covers 8 bases. Germline assignment: CDR1 KGHSH and CDR2 LQKENI. The CDR3 loop spans 16 amino acids. V lost 1 base and J lost 0; bases outside the gene matches: 4. The CDR3 loop reads CASSPRQGLVNTEAFF. CDR3 nucleotide sequence: TGTGCCAGCTCACCACGACAGGGGCTAGTGAACACTGAAGCTTTCTTT.

Many counts were recorded for this clonotype. The rearrangement links TRBV6-2 or TRBV6-3 to TRBJ2-2; D might be TRBD2 (6 bases). The V and J ends lost 5 bases and 3 bases respectively, with 13 bases between them. In germline, CDR1 is MNHEY, CDR2 SVGEGT. The CDR3 contains 15 residues. CDR3 sequence reads: CASSPRGGDTGELFF. CDR3 coding DNA: TGTGCCAGCAGTCCCCGTGGAGGGGACACCGGGGAGCTGTTTTTT.

This clonotype was picked up many times. V usage is TRBV5-1 and J usage is TRBJ1-3; D gene unclear. Germline V CDR1 and CDR2: SGHRS, YFSETQ. The CDR3 spans 15 residues. V lost 0 bases and J 4 bases, leaving 11 bases between the germline ends. The CDR3 region has the DNA TGCGCCAGCAGCTTGGAGCGGACGGCCGGAAACACCATATATTTT. This translates into CASSLERTAGNTIYF. Full variable domain (missing parts from reference TRBV5-1 and TRBJ1-3): KAGVTQTPRYLIKTRGQQVTLSCSPISGHRSVSWYQQTPGQGLQFLFEYFSETQRNKGNFPGRFSGRQFSNSRSEMNVSTLELGDSALYLCASSLERTAGNTIYFGEGSWLTVV.

The J gene is TRBJ2-5, the V gene TRBV20-1; D is undetermined. This CDR3 has 15 amino acids. V gave up 8 bases and J gave up 1 base, with 20 bases separating them. In germline, CDR1 is DFQATT, CDR2 SNEGSKA (reference sequence). CDR3 sequence reads: CSLTLRSLGQETQYF. The CDR3 DNA follows: TGCAGTCTCACCTTACGGAGTTTGGGCCAAGAGACCCAGTACTTC.

This clonotype was detected ten times or more. The rearrangement uses TRBV24-1 and TRBJ1-4; 7 bases align to TRBD1. V gave up 4 bases and J gave up 7 bases; unmatched junction bases: 5. The CDR3 is 14 amino acids. CDR1 is KGHDR, CDR2 SFDVKD, per germline. The CDR3 sequence: CATSDAGQSEKLFF. The CDR3 DNA reads as TGTGCCACCAGTGACGCGGGACAGAGTGAAAAACTGTTTTTT.

This clonotype has at least ten counts. The chain recombines TRBV14 with TRBJ2-7; TRBD2 agrees at 10 bases. The CDR3 runs to 13 residues. Germline V lookup: CDR1 SGHDN, CDR2 FVKESK. The V and J ends lost 6 bases and 4 bases, in that order; junction bases with no gene match: 3. CDR3 nucleotide sequence: TGTGCCAGCAGAGTAGCGGGAGGATACGAGCAGTACTTC. Its translation is CASRVAGGYEQYF.

This clonotype was detected only a few times. The chain uses TRBV20-1 and TRBJ1-5, with D hard to call. The V end was cut by 2 bases, the J end by 0 bases, with 5 bases between. Germline V gene sequence: CDR1 DFQATT, CDR2 SNEGSKA (reference sequence). The CDR3 length is 13 residues. The CDR3 sequence is CSARQTSNQPQHF. In DNA, the CDR3 is TGCAGTGCTAGACAGACTAGCAATCAGCCCCAGCATTTT.

This clonotype was observed many times. The chain has TRBV7-2 and TRBJ2-3; unclear D gene. Germline V gives CDR1 SGHTA, CDR2 FQGNSA. The CDR3 loop spans 16 amino acids. Deletions cut 3 bases from V and 0 bases from J, with 13 bases between. The CDR3 loop is CASSFASLLSTDTQYF. CDR3 DNA sequence: TGTGCCAGCAGCTTTGCGAGTTTGCTAAGCACAGATACGCAGTATTTT.

This clonotype was seen repeatedly, ten times or more. The chain uses TRBV5-1 and TRBJ2-5; the D gene could be TRBD1 or TRBD2 (5 bases each). V was pared by 3 bases and J by 3 bases, with 9 bases between. Germline V gives CDR1 SGHRS, CDR2 YFSETQ. The CDR3 sequence is 13 residues long. In nucleotides, the CDR3 is TGCGCCAGCAGCTCCCTGGGGGAAGAGACCCAGTACTTC. As protein: CASSSLGEETQYF.

The chain carries TRBV6-5 and TRBJ2-5; weak D call: TRBD1 (6 bases). Between the trimmed V and J ends, which lost 8 bases and 2 bases, there was a span of 9 bases. Germline assignment: CDR1 MNHEY and CDR2 SVGAGI. The length of the CDR3 is 12 residues. The CDR3 region is CASGQGQETQYF. Written as DNA, the CDR3 is TGTGCCAGCGGGCAGGGGCAAGAGACCCAGTACTTC.

At least ten counts were recorded for this clonotype. This rearrangement joins TRBV24-1 to TRBJ2-5; perhaps TRBD1 as D (5 bases). The CDR3 length is 15 residues. Germline V lookup: CDR1 KGHDR, CDR2 SFDVKD. V was trimmed by 0 bases and J by 4 bases, leaving 11 bases between them. The CDR3 spells CATSDLAGSRETQYF. In DNA form, the CDR3 reads TGTGCCACCAGTGATTTGGCAGGGTCCCGAGAGACCCAGTACTTC.

The CDR3 here is CASRQGHGYEQYF. The CDR3 nucleotides read TGCGCCAGCCGTCAGGGACACGGCTACGAGCAGTACTTC. The rearrangement joins TRBV5-1 to TRBJ2-7; a possible D gene is TRBD1 (6 bases). V was clipped by 7 bases and J by 3 bases, with 14 bases between them. This CDR3 region has 13 residues. From germline, CDR1 is SGHRS and CDR2 YFSETQ.